This is a list of T cell receptor beta chains from one sample in a study of graft-versus-host responses after intestinal transplantation. The repertoire was sequenced with immunoSEQ multiplex PCR; TCRdb's copy has only in-frame clones and lacks some. The data hold approximately 130,000 clones, with approximately 94% observed a single time. Antigen specificity for these receptors is unknown. The material was unstimulated CD4+ T cells sorted from spleen or lymph node cells, obtained before intestinal transplant. The receptors originated from a human donor who received an intestinal transplant. The conserved cysteine and the conserved F or W are not part of the CDR3 here. The order of the fields is V gene, CDR3 protein.

V gene: TRBV6-5
CDR3 protein: ASSYHGTGSSYEQY

V gene: TRBV5-4
CDR3 protein: ASSQATGIFGYT

V gene: TRBV7-6
CDR3 protein: ASSLRGVWDNEQF

V gene: TRBV20-1
CDR3 protein: SASQGKTQY

V gene: TRBV10-3
CDR3 protein: AIRDRGTYEQY

V gene: TRBV27
CDR3 protein: ASSFVERSTEAF

V gene: TRBV12-5
CDR3 protein: ASAGGILEASNEQF

V gene: TRBV9
CDR3 protein: ASSVSVVTGELF

V gene: TRBV18
CDR3 protein: ASSYGPAKTYEQY

V gene: TRBV14
CDR3 protein: ASSQIVGTGELF

V gene: TRBV5-1
CDR3 protein: ASSLNTLNTEAF

V gene: TRBV5-1
CDR3 protein: ARKKINRGQETQY

V gene: TRBV18
CDR3 protein: ASSPPGQGRNTIY

V gene: TRBV4-1
CDR3 protein: ASSQSGVYEQY

V gene: TRBV2
CDR3 protein: ASRLSGRINSPLH

V gene: TRBV9
CDR3 protein: ASSPGTGSYEQY

V gene: TRBV5-1
CDR3 protein: ASQLAGAGDTQY

V gene: TRBV10-2
CDR3 protein: ASRVEDRGRGTQY

V gene: TRBV6-1
CDR3 protein: ASRYTGQNTEAF

V gene: TRBV5-1
CDR3 protein: ASSLGGNGYT

V gene: TRBV6-4
CDR3 protein: ASSDPGQGVDTQY

V gene: TRBV28
CDR3 protein: ASSLIQGIGGYT

V gene: TRBV7-9
CDR3 protein: ASSLGQTIPLH

V gene: TRBV7-9
CDR3 protein: AGSTGLAGVGDTQY

V gene: TRBV4-2
CDR3 protein: ASSPRGNQPQH

V gene: TRBV5-6
CDR3 protein: ASSSSGTSGGDEQF

V gene: TRBV6-6
CDR3 protein: ASRDGGYYEQY

V gene: TRBV6-5
CDR3 protein: ASSHAGYEQY

V gene: TRBV15
CDR3 protein: ATSRDGGGREKLF

V gene: TRBV28
CDR3 protein: ASSGGPIYYEQY

V gene: TRBV4-1
CDR3 protein: ASSHQYTEAF

V gene: TRBV5-1
CDR3 protein: ASSPGTANQPQH

V gene: TRBV4-1
CDR3 protein: ASSQPPGLAGANNEQF

V gene: TRBV7-3
CDR3 protein: ASSPDRGAYEQY

V gene: TRBV11-3
CDR3 protein: ASSQGLAGPSETQY

V gene: TRBV21-1
CDR3 protein: ASSRPGGVDTEAF

V gene: TRBV5-1
CDR3 protein: ASSLELGARETQY

V gene: TRBV12-5
CDR3 protein: ASAQGAGKTQY

V gene: TRBV6-5
CDR3 protein: ASRGETQY

V gene: TRBV19
CDR3 protein: ASSILGGATDTQY

V gene: TRBV4-1
CDR3 protein: ASSHPERGIITGELF

V gene: TRBV6-6
CDR3 protein: ASSHTIDRSGYGYT

V gene: TRBV6-5
CDR3 protein: ASSPGANNQPQH

V gene: TRBV4-2
CDR3 protein: ASSLGQANYEQY

V gene: TRBV29-1
CDR3 protein: SIRTGFSGNTIY

V gene: TRBV15
CDR3 protein: ATSTVETGTRSWGAF

V gene: TRBV15
CDR3 protein: ATSRDSGKGELF

V gene: TRBV2
CDR3 protein: ASSEASAQY

V gene: TRBV6-7
CDR3 protein: ASRTSGAADTQY

V gene: TRBV11-3
CDR3 protein: ASSFFRGGGMTTQY

V gene: TRBV18
CDR3 protein: ASSPPRGGNTEAF

V gene: TRBV27
CDR3 protein: ASSLFGRSVDSTEAF